This T cell receptor beta chain comes out of a study of regulatory T cells in long-lasting Graves disease. This clonotype was observed many times. Libraries of TCR beta came from iRepertoire HTBI primers plus Arm-PCR of CDR3 regions. MiXCR, applied by TCRdb to the multiplex PCR reads, yields one record per CDR3 protein. The sample holds 650,000 to 850,000 distinct CDR3 sequences, approximately 31% seen once. The time point denotes: persistent/refractory GD, antithyroid drugs over 5 years with positive TRAb. The authors made the TCR library using RNA they extracted from PBMCs. Collection of peripheral blood (roughly 9 milliliters) was done using EDTA tubes. The CDR3 totals 14 residues. Deletions cut 0 bases from V and 1 base from J, with 7 bases between. Germline CDR1 MNHEY, CDR2 SVGAGI.

The sequence came from a female donor with Graves disease. Sequencing used peripheral blood mononuclear cells (PBMCs), obtained when the disease was refractory, from a patient treated with antithyroid drugs. V and J are TRBV6-5 and TRBJ2-7; D remains ambiguous. CDR3 residues: CASSYSGRSYEQYF. For the CDR3, the DNA is TGTGCCAGCAGTTACTCCGGCAGGTCCTACGAGCAGTACTTC.